Listed below are T cell receptor beta chains from one sample, sequenced in a study of molecular identifiers for immune sequencing clone quantification. TCRdb reprocessed the PCR reads with MiXCR, giving one entry per CDR3 protein. The data show 60,000 to 75,000 distinct CDR3 sequences, about a fifth seen once. Sample: naive CD8+ T cells from blood, with Jurkat cell RNA spiked in. The receptors were sampled from a human donor in good health. Some libraries in this study had Jurkat cell RNA spiked in. Both conserved end residues are part of each CDR3. A D gene is named only where the DNA matches it firmly. Size tells how often a clone was seen (once, few, many) or the class of an expanded clone, and some rows leave it out.

d_gene | j_gene | abundance | v_gene | CDR3nt | CDR3aa
NA | TRBJ1-2 | NA | TRBV28 | TGTGCCAGCAGTCCTGGGACCGATCTTATATATGGCTACACCTTC | CASSPGTDLIYGYTF
TRBD1 | TRBJ1-1 | many | TRBV28 | TGTGCCAGCAGTTTCGGACAGGGGGTTTTGAACACTGAAGCTTTCTTT | CASSFGQGVLNTEAFF
TRBD2 | TRBJ2-1 | NA | TRBV6-2/TRBV6-3 | TGTGCCAGCAGTACCTTAGCGGGAGGACGAAACAATGAGCAGTTCTTC | CASSTLAGGRNNEQFF
TRBD2 | TRBJ2-1 | NA | TRBV7-9 | TGTGCCAGCAGTTCTAGCGGGAGTCCCACTGAGCAGTTCTTC | CASSSSGSPTEQFF
TRBD2 | TRBJ2-3 | many | TRBV28 | TGTGCCAGCAGGGGACTAGCGGGATTAATTGGTACAGATACGCAGTATTTT | CASRGLAGLIGTDTQYF
NA | TRBJ2-3 | few | TRBV24-1 | TGTGCCACCAGTGACACAATAAGGGCAGATTCAGATACGCAGTATTTT | CATSDTIRADSDTQYF
TRBD1 | TRBJ2-7 | NA | TRBV5-1 | TGCGCCAGCAGCCTAGGGGACAGTCCCTACGAGCAGTACTTC | CASSLGDSPYEQYF
NA | TRBJ1-1 | NA | TRBV9 | TGTGCCAGCAGCGTAGCCTCGAAAGGCACTGAAGCTTTCTTT | CASSVASKGTEAFF
TRBD2 | TRBJ2-7 | many | TRBV7-3 | TGTGCCAGCAGCTTAGGGTCCACTAGCGGGAGGGCCGAGGGATCCTACGAGCAGTACTTC | CASSLGSTSGRAEGSYEQYF
TRBD1 | TRBJ2-5 | many | TRBV4-1 | TGCGCCACTGGACAGGGAAACGTCCCAACAGAGACCCAGTACTTC | CATGQGNVPTETQYF
TRBD2 | TRBJ2-7 | many | TRBV27 | TGTGCCAGCAGTCCAAACGGGGGGGGCGAGCAGTACTTC | CASSPNGGGEQYF
TRBD2 | TRBJ2-5 | NA | TRBV19 | TGTGCCAGTAAGGGACTAGAGTATGAGACCCAGTACTTC | CASKGLEYETQYF
NA | TRBJ2-1 | few | TRBV6-2/TRBV6-3 | TGTGCCAGCAGTTATGTGAGGACCTACAATGAGCAGTTCTTC | CASSYVRTYNEQFF
TRBD1 | TRBJ2-1 | NA | TRBV7-9 | TGTGTCAGCAGCTTAGGGACAGTATACAATGAGCAGTTCTTC | CVSSLGTVYNEQFF
TRBD1 | TRBJ2-7 | few | TRBV4-1 | TGCGCCAGCAGCCACTCGGACAGGGCTTTCGAGCAGTACTTC | CASSHSDRAFEQYF
TRBD1 | TRBJ2-7 | many | TRBV12-3/TRBV12-4 | TGTGCCAGCAGTTCCGGGACAGGGTTCTGGGAGCAGTACTTC | CASSSGTGFWEQYF
NA | TRBJ2-5 | few | TRBV24-1 | TGTGCCTCTCAGCGGCAGACCCAGTACTTC | CASQRQTQYF
NA | TRBJ2-3 | many | TRBV3-1 | TGTGCCAGCAGCCCCGGGACTTTGAATACGCAGTATTTT | CASSPGTLNTQYF
NA | TRBJ2-3 | many | TRBV4-2 | TGTGCCAGCAGCCAAGCCCTGGAGCTGCCCACAGATACGCAGTATTTT | CASSQALELPTDTQYF
TRBD1 | TRBJ2-4 | many | TRBV7-9 | TGTGCCAGCAGCCGTCGGACAGGCCAGAAAAACATTCAGTACTTC | CASSRRTGQKNIQYF
NA | TRBJ2-2 | many | TRBV7-6 | TGTGCCAGCAGCTTATTGTTTGGCGGAGCCACCGGGGAGCTGTTTTTT | CASSLLFGGATGELFF
NA | TRBJ2-2 | many | TRBV29-1 | TGCAGCGTTGAAGGGACACGAAGACCCGGGGAGCTGTTTTTT | CSVEGTRRPGELFF
NA | TRBJ2-5 | NA | TRBV4-2 | TGTGCCAGCAGCCAAGATACAGGCTCGTTGTACCAAGAGACCCAGTACTTC | CASSQDTGSLYQETQYF
NA | TRBJ2-6 | many | TRBV27 | TGTGCCAGCAGTTTATTAGGCCCAGGACAGAGCTCTGGGGCCAACGTCCTGACTTTC | CASSLLGPGQSSGANVLTF
TRBD2 | TRBJ2-5 | many | TRBV20-1 | TGCAGTGCTAGAGACTTTAGCGGGAGGTTGGAAGAGACCCAGTACTTC | CSARDFSGRLEETQYF
TRBD2 | TRBJ2-1 | many | TRBV4-1 | TGCGCCAGCAGCCAAGGCGGGGGAGCGGGAGGGCCCGGGGCCTACAATGAGCAGTTCTTC | CASSQGGGAGGPGAYNEQFF